These 10 T cell receptor beta chains share one sample of origin, sequenced in a study of vaccination and CD4 T cells after COVID-19 (dated by TCRdb to the early 2020s). Libraries were prepared through PCR. TCRdb lists the instrument as Illumina iSeq 100. TCR sequencing of DNA from cultured CD4+ T cells used the Oncomine TCR Beta short-read assay at the Johns Hopkins FTIC core. TCRdb reran the public reads through fastp at Q25 and MiXCR, keeping productive beta chains. Merged by CDR3 protein, the rows form single entries marked with the most common genes and DNA. This sample has about 15,000 distinct CDR3 sequences in its table, and roughly 22% of those were observed once. Around 12% of the sample is in the top ten clones. Their antigen targets remain unknown. The treatment or condition label, as the study defines it: roughly 10-day PBMC culture with coronavirus spike peptide pools or control peptides (ViraFEST assay).

The source material was CD4+ T cells from blood, cultured in vitro, sampled before SARS-CoV-2 vaccination. These receptors were taken from a human donor who received a COVID-19 vaccine.

This chain links TRBV11-2 with TRBJ2-5; 8 nucleotides agree with TRBD2. The germline gives CDR1 SGHAT, CDR2 FQNNGV. J was trimmed by 5 bases and V by 2 bases; bases with no gene match: 7. This CDR3 is built from 15 residues. The CDR3 sequence is CASSLPGGAGETQYF. CDR3 sequence (DNA): TGTGCCAGCAGCTTACCCGGGGGGGCCGGGGAGACCCAGTACTTC.

This clonotype has only a few counts. The chain is built from TRBV4-1 and TRBJ1-2; 12 nucleotides align to TRBD1. CDR3 length: 23 amino acids. V was clipped by 3 bases and J by 5 bases; unmatched bases: 28. The germline V gene has CDR1 MGHRA and CDR2 YSYEKL. CDR3 loop: CASSHVPSSTTGQGASVGYGYTF. CDR3 bases: TGCGCCAGCAGCCACGTCCCATCCTCTACCACGGGACAGGGGGCGTCCGTGGGGTATGGCTACACCTTC.

CDR3 in DNA: TGTGCCATCAGGGGAGAACCAAAGGGGGCTGAAGCTTTCTTT. It yields the protein CAIRGEPKGAEAFF. The chain recombines TRBV10-3 with TRBJ1-1; a possible D gene is TRBD1 (6 bases). The CDR3 has 14 amino acids. Germline V CDR1 and CDR2: ENHRY, SYGVKD. Trimming pared 6 bases from V and 6 bases from J, leaving 17 bases between.

V and J are TRBV12-3 or TRBV12-4 and TRBJ2-1; D not resolved. Trimming took 5 bases from V and 4 from J, leaving 3 bases between them. CDR3 length equals 11 residues. The CDR3 bases are TGTGCCAGCAGTACATACAATGAGCAGTTCTTC. Translated: CASSTYNEQFF.

This clonotype was recorded a few times. The V gene is TRBV20-1, the J gene TRBJ2-7; 11 bases are shared with TRBD2. The CDR3 has 16 amino acids. The germline V gene has CDR1 DFQATT and CDR2 SNEGSKA (reference sequence). The V gene end was trimmed by 5 bases and the J gene end by 3 bases; junction bases not matched to a gene: 12. The chain's CDR3 is CSAATSSGGTGYEQYF. CDR3 DNA: TGCAGTGCTGCTACCTCTAGCGGGGGGACCGGCTACGAGCAGTACTTC.

By share of the sample, this clonotype is medium-sized. This chain links TRBV20-1 with TRBJ2-3; no clear D gene. Germline CDR1 DFQATT, CDR2 SNEGSKA (reference sequence). V lost 0 bases, J lost 3 bases, and 10 bases lay in between. The CDR3 has 14 amino acids. CDR3: CSAREWASTDTQYF. In DNA form, the CDR3 reads TGCAGTGCTAGAGAGTGGGCTAGTACAGATACGCAGTATTTT.

V and J are TRBV5-4 and TRBJ1-2; D is unresolved. There are 14 residues in the CDR3. V was pared by 4 bases and J by 4 bases, with 14 bases between. CDR1 is SGHNT and CDR2 is YYREEE in the germline V gene (reference sequence). The chain's CDR3 is CASSPPAAIYGYTF. Here the CDR3 DNA reads TGTGCCAGCAGCCCCCCCGCTGCGATCTATGGCTACACCTTC. Full variable domain (remainder filled in from reference TRBV5-4 and TRBJ1-2): ETGVTQSPTHLIKTRGQQVTLRCSSQSGHNTVSWYQQALGQGPQFIFQYYREEENGRGNFPPRFSGLQFPNYSSELNVNALELDDSALYLCASSPPAAIYGYTFGSGTRLTVV.

The gene calls are TRBV23-1 and TRBJ1-5; D is perhaps TRBD1 (5 bases). TRBV23-1 is known as an ORF, though its function is uncertain. The germline V and J ends were trimmed by 4 bases and 0 bases, with 28 bases remaining between them. The CDR3 has 21 amino acids. For the CDR3, the DNA is TGCGCCAGCAGTCCACCGGTTCATGAGGGCGAGGGGCTTTATAGCAATCAGCCCCAGCATTTT. This gives the protein CASSPPVHEGEGLYSNQPQHF.

This clonotype showed up just a few times. The chain carries TRBV20-1 and TRBJ2-5; D possibly corresponds to TRBD2 (6 bases). Germline CDR1 and CDR2: DFQATT and SNEGSKA (reference sequence). The CDR3 covers 15 residues. V dropped 5 bases and J dropped 1 base, with 17 bases sitting between them. The CDR3 is CSALRLGYGQETQYF. The CDR3 DNA reads TGCAGTGCTTTAAGACTAGGGTACGGCCAAGAGACCCAGTACTTC.

The chain is built from TRBV15 and TRBJ1-5, with D maybe TRBD1 (5 bases). The germline CDR1 and CDR2 sequences are LNHNV and YYDKDF (reference sequence). The length of the CDR3 is 15 residues. Between the trimmed V and J ends, which lost 0 bases and 0 bases, there was a span of 6 bases. In DNA, the CDR3 is TGTGCCACCAGCAGAGAGGGGGGTAGCAATCAGCCCCAGCATTTT. Protein product: CATSREGGSNQPQHF.